Following are 20 T cell receptor beta chains from one sample sequenced in a study of naive and memory T cell subsets (dated by TCRdb to about 2017). Library generation was performed with UMI-ligation and nested PCR. The listed sequencing device is Illumina MiSeq. An equimolar mix of two oligonucleotides covering both TRBC1 and TRBC2 was used as the beta constant-region primer. TCRdb reanalyzed the raw reads on its own, using fastp at Q25 for trimming and MiXCR for clone calling, and kept in-frame beta chains. Each CDR3 protein gets just one entry, which takes the most common genes and DNA from the rows behind it. This sample comprises over 75,000 distinct CDR3 sequences, about an eighth of them detected only once. The biggest ten clones account for over 0.75% of the sample. The sample taken for sequencing was central memory CD4+ T cells from blood. This specimen's cell subset or site label, interpreted: central memory, CD45RA- CD27+. The receptors were sampled from a human donor in good health.

This clonotype has a handful of counts. The CDR3 region is CSATGQRGLMAQYF. The DNA for the CDR3 is TGCAGTGCTACCGGCCAGCGGGGATTAATGGCCCAGTACTTC. The chain employs TRBV20-1 and TRBJ2-5; 7 bases align to TRBD2. The J segment lost 9 bases and the V segment lost 4 bases, leaving 14 bases of the junction unmatched. The CDR3 extends over 14 amino acids. In germline, CDR1 is DFQATT, CDR2 SNEGSKA (reference sequence).

This clonotype was recorded many times. Here the CDR3 reads CASSFGDNTYGYTF. For the CDR3, the DNA is TGCGCCAGCAGCTTTGGGGACAACACTTATGGCTACACCTTC. The chain combines TRBV5-1 with TRBJ1-2; TRBD1 might be the D (6 bases). Deletions cut 2 bases from V and 5 bases from J, with 13 bases between. Per the germline V gene, CDR1 is SGHRS and CDR2 is YFSETQ. The CDR3 has 14 residues.

The chain carries TRBV7-9 and TRBJ1-2, with TRBD1 as a possible D gene (6 bases). Germline V gene lookup returns CDR1 SEHNR and CDR2 FQNEAQ (reference sequence). Trimming took off 5 bases at V and 7 bases at J, with 11 bases between the two ends. The CDR3 contains 12 residues. CDR3 amino acids: CASSTPQGGYTF. Here the CDR3 DNA reads TGTGCCAGCAGCACCCCACAGGGTGGCTACACCTTC.

The chain employs TRBV3-1 and TRBJ2-1; no clear D. The germline V gene has CDR1 LGHDT and CDR2 YNNKEL (reference sequence). CDR3 length: 15 residues. Trimming removed 1 base from V and 1 base from J, with 8 bases in between. CDR3 DNA: TGTGCCAGCAGCCAAGGGTTGAGGTCCTACAATGAGCAGTTCTTC. Its translation is CASSQGLRSYNEQFF.

The chain employs TRBV20-1 and TRBJ1-6; TRBD1 might be the D (5 bases). CDR1 DFQATT and CDR2 SNEGSKA come from the germline V gene (reference sequence). The CDR3 covers 11 residues. Trimming took 5 bases from V and 14 from J, leaving 13 bases between them. The CDR3, as DNA: TGCAGTGCTGATGACAGCGTCGCCCTCCACTTT. It specifies CSADDSVALHF.

This clonotype has just a few counts. CDR3 in amino acids: CASSQAVQGKPQHF. CDR3 DNA: TGTGCCAGCAGCCAAGCCGTACAGGGAAAGCCCCAGCATTTT. V is TRBV3-1 and J is TRBJ1-5; the D gene is possibly TRBD1 (6 bases). Germline-derived CDR1 and CDR2 are LGHDT and YNNKEL (reference sequence). The CDR3 sequence is 14 residues long. V shed 1 base and J shed 8 bases, with 12 bases lying between them.

This clonotype showed up just a few times. The rearrangement uses TRBV29-1 and TRBJ2-2; possibly TRBD1 for D (5 bases). Trimming left V 6 bases short and J 4 bases short, with 12 bases between. Per the germline V gene, CDR1 is SQVTM and CDR2 is ANQGSEA. This CDR3 comprises 13 residues. CDR3 residues: CSVSGSGTGELFF. In DNA, the CDR3 is TGCAGCGTATCAGGGTCCGGCACCGGGGAGCTGTTTTTT.

The gene calls are TRBV3-1 and TRBJ1-1; a weak D match, TRBD1 (5 bases). CDR1 LGHDT and CDR2 YNNKEL come from the germline V gene (reference sequence). Trimming took off 0 bases at V and 4 bases at J, with 21 bases between the two ends. There are 18 residues in the CDR3. This CDR3 is CASSQDRFPRGDRTEAFF. In nucleotides, the CDR3 is TGTGCCAGCAGCCAAGACAGGTTTCCGAGGGGAGACCGCACTGAAGCTTTCTTT.

This clonotype showed up just a few times. V is TRBV7-3 and J is TRBJ2-6, with D possibly matching TRBD2 (5 bases). The CDR3 contains 18 residues. CDR1 SGHTA and CDR2 FQGTGA come from the germline V gene. Trimming shortened V by 0 bases and J by 2 bases, and 14 bases separated the two germline ends. This CDR3 is CASSLTYRGSTGANVLTF. In nucleotides, the CDR3 is TGTGCCAGCAGCTTAACGTATCGAGGGTCCACTGGGGCCAACGTCCTGACTTTC. Complete variable domain (other parts from reference TRBV7-3 and TRBJ2-6): GAGVSQTPSNKVTEKGKYVELRCDPISGHTALYWYRQSLGQGPEFLIYFQGTGAADDSGLPNDRFFAVRPEGSVSTLKIQRTERGDSAVYLCASSLTYRGSTGANVLTFGAGSRLTVL.

This clonotype was seen only a few times. The junction and the germline gene differ at one end; a read error may be behind it. The chain combines TRBV5-6 with TRBJ2-3, with 12 bases aligning to TRBD2. Germline CDR1 is SGHDT and CDR2 is YYEEEE. The CDR3 covers 16 residues. CDR3 sequence: CASNLILAGGSDTQYF. The CDR3 nucleotides are TGTGCCAGCAACTTGATACTAGCGGGAGGTTCAGATACGCAGTATTTT.

This chain links TRBV14 with TRBJ2-5; TRBD2 is a possible D gene (5 bases). V gave up 3 bases and J gave up 5 bases, with 19 bases separating them. This CDR3 has 16 residues. Germline lookup yields CDR1 SGHDN and CDR2 FVKESK. The CDR3 sequence is CASSHWGEPLAETQYF. The CDR3 DNA follows: TGTGCCAGCAGCCACTGGGGAGAACCCCTCGCGGAGACCCAGTACTTC.

The V call is TRBV7-9, the J call TRBJ1-1, with 8 nucleotides matching TRBD1. From germline, CDR1 is SEHNR and CDR2 FQNEAQ (reference sequence). Germline trimming cut 5 bases from V and 4 bases from J; bases unmatched to any gene: 9. The CDR3 is 15 residues long. The CDR3, as DNA: TGTGCCAGCAGCCCCAAAGGACAGGGTGGCACTGAAGCTTTCTTT. It is translated as CASSPKGQGGTEAFF.

The chain links TRBV24-1 to TRBJ2-7, with 9 bases that match TRBD2. Trimming at V came to 7 bases and at J to 3 bases, leaving 6 bases not matched to a gene. The CDR3 has 14 amino acids. Germline loops: CDR1 KGHDR, CDR2 SFDVKD. The CDR3 nucleotides are TGTGCCACCAGGACTAGCGGACTAAGCTACGAGCAGTACTTC. Translating gives CATRTSGLSYEQYF.

The chain is built from TRBV6-1 and TRBJ2-6; 9 positions match TRBD1. Germline-derived CDR1 and CDR2 are MNHNS and SASEGT. There are 18 residues in the CDR3. The V gene end was trimmed by 6 bases and the J gene end by 4 bases; junction bases not matched to a gene: 13. CDR3 region: CASRKTGTGSSGANVLTF. The CDR3 DNA sequence: TGTGCCAGCAGGAAAACCGGGACAGGGTCGTCAGGGGCCAACGTCCTGACTTTC.

In this sample, this clonotype turned up many times. V is TRBV19 and J is TRBJ2-1; TRBD2 matches 11 bases. Looked up from germline, CDR1 is LNHDA and CDR2 is SQIVND (reference sequence). Unmatched junction bases numbered 7, after V lost 7 bases and J lost 8 bases. The CDR3 covers 14 residues. The CDR3 spells CASMIGTSGDEQFF. CDR3 in DNA: TGTGCCAGTATGATTGGGACTAGCGGTGATGAGCAGTTCTTC.

This clonotype occurred a few times. This chain uses TRBV7-2 with TRBJ2-7, with 11 bases lining up with TRBD2. The CDR3 totals 14 residues. Germline CDR1 SGHTA, CDR2 FQGNSA. V trimming: 4 bases; J trimming: 7 bases; junction bases outside the gene matches: 6. CDR3 nucleotides: TGTGCCAGCAGCTCCCTTAGCGGGAGGGGAGAGCAGTACTTC. Residues: CASSSLSGRGEQYF. The full variable domain, rest sourced from reference TRBV7-2 and TRBJ2-7, is GAGVSQSPSNKVTEKGKDVELRCDPISGHTALYWYRQSLGQGLEFLIYFQGNSAPDKSGLPSDRFSAERTGGSVSTLTIQRTQQEDSAVYLCASSSLSGRGEQYFGPGTRLTVT.

The chain has TRBV28 and TRBJ2-2, with 10 bases lining up with TRBD1. CDR3 length: 15 amino acids. J was trimmed by 6 bases and V by 7 bases; bases with no gene match: 8. Germline values: CDR1 MDHEN, CDR2 SYDVKM. CDR3 in DNA: TGTGCCAGCACCGGACCGGGACAGGGGTCCGGGGAGCTGTTTTTT. Its protein product is CASTGPGQGSGELFF.

The chain employs TRBV27 and TRBJ1-2; D may be TRBD1 (5 bases). Trimming took off 0 bases at V and 6 bases at J, with 11 bases between the two ends. The germline V gene encodes CDR1 MNHEY and CDR2 SMNVEV (reference sequence). This CDR3 has 14 residues. The chain's CDR3 is CASSLSGGRHGYTF. CDR3 sequence (DNA): TGTGCCAGCAGTTTATCTGGGGGGAGGCATGGCTACACCTTC.

The V and J genes are TRBV29-1 and TRBJ2-7; no reliable D call. The CDR3 is 14 amino acids. Germline V gene lookup returns CDR1 SQVTM and CDR2 ANQGSEA. The V end was cut by 6 bases, the J end by 2 bases, with 17 bases between. The CDR3 nucleotides are TGCAGCGTGGCGGACCGTCACAAAACCTACGAGCAGTACTTC. This encodes CSVADRHKTYEQYF.

The CDR3 is CATTGQPDEQYF. In nucleotides, the CDR3 is TGTGCCACCACAGGGCAGCCGGACGAGCAGTACTTC. The J gene is TRBJ2-7, the V gene TRBV10-3; D perhaps matches TRBD1 (6 bases). V was pared by 10 bases and J by 5 bases, with 15 bases between. CDR1 is ENHRY, CDR2 SYGVKD, per germline. The CDR3 covers 12 residues.